Below are 8 T cell receptor beta chains sequenced from a single sample in a study of T cells expressing NK-cell markers. TCRdb re-analyzed the 5' RACE reads; it lists each CDR3 protein once, without DNA. This repertoire comprises about 550,000 distinct CDR3 sequences; its ten largest clones make up approximately 3.6%. Material for sequencing was blood T cells: a sorted CD56 or NKG2C T cell subset, CD4+ or CD8+ T cells, or bulk PBMC T cells (not recorded which). These receptor sequences come from a man younger than 35 in good health.

The chain employs TRBV12-3 or TRBV12-4 and TRBJ2-1; TCRdb's assignment of TRBD2 cannot be checked, as there is no DNA. This CDR3 contains 15 residues. CDR3 amino acids: CASSLGLAENSYQFF.

The rearrangement joins TRBV6-2 or TRBV6-3 to TRBJ2-1; the TCRdb call, TRBD1, lacks DNA for checking. The germline gives CDR1 MNHEY, CDR2 SVGEGT. The length of the CDR3 is 14 residues. The chain's CDR3 is CASSSDRGNNEQFF.

The genes are TRBV7-3 and TRBJ1-1. The germline V gene encodes CDR1 SGHTA and CDR2 FQGTGA. This CDR3 comprises 16 residues. CDR3: CASSLKGGASNTEAFF.

The chain is built from TRBV7-3 and TRBJ2-7; the TCRdb call, TRBD2, lacks DNA for checking. Germline V lookup: CDR1 SGHTA, CDR2 FQGTGA. This CDR3 comprises 16 residues. The CDR3: CASSLRGLETDLEQYF. The full variable domain, completed using reference TRBV7-3 and TRBJ2-7, is GAGVSQTPSNKVTEKGKYVELRCDPISGHTALYWYRQSLGQGPEFLIYFQGTGAADDSGLPNDRFFAVRPEGSVSTLKIQRTERGDSAVYLCASSLRGLETDLEQYFGPGTRLTVT.

The chain employs TRBV5-1 and TRBJ2-1; the TCRdb call, TRBD2, lacks DNA for checking. CDR3 length: 14 residues. Germline lookup yields CDR1 SGHRS and CDR2 YFSETQ. CDR3 protein: CASTIGTSGKEQFF. Supplemented by reference TRBV5-1 and TRBJ2-1, the full variable domain reads KAGVTQTPRYLIKTRGQQVTLSCSPISGHRSVSWYQQTPGQGLQFLFEYFSETQRNKGNFPGRFSGRQFSNSRSEMNVSTLELGDSALYLCASTIGTSGKEQFFGPGTRLTVL.

V usage is TRBV7-2 and J usage is TRBJ2-5; TCRdb's D call, TRBD1, is unchecked because there is no DNA. The CDR3 is 15 amino acids. The germline gives CDR1 SGHTA, CDR2 FQGNSA. The CDR3 reads CASSLNWGDLGAQYF.

The V call is TRBV29-1, the J call TRBJ1-5; TCRdb lists TRBD1, though no DNA is available to test this call. The germline V gene has CDR1 SQVTM and CDR2 ANQGSEA. This CDR3 contains 14 residues. The chain's CDR3 is CSVKGGGRYQPQHF.

This chain uses TRBV4-3 with TRBJ1-5; TCRdb proposes TRBD1, but this gene call is untestable without DNA. The length of the CDR3 is 15 residues. Germline CDR1 is LGHNA and CDR2 is YSLEER. The chain's CDR3 is CASSLTTGRGQPQHF.